The rows below give T cell receptor beta chains drawn from one sample of a study of neoadjuvant anti-PD-1 for oral cavity cancer. This table comes from immunoSEQ multiplex PCR, and its TCRdb copy is limited to in-frame clones, with some not included. The table has approximately 83,000 clones, approximately 80% seen once. The sequencing here drew on PBMCs, taken before nivolumab (anti-PD-1) treatment. The receptors stem from a person between 40 and 79 years old with oral cavity squamous cell carcinoma. Both conserved end residues are part of each CDR3. D genes are given only for firm matches. Rows may omit the clone size; those that give it use once, few, many or a size class.

v_gene	j_gene	abundance	d_gene	CDR3aa	CDR3nt
TRBV10-2	TRBJ1-1	few	NA	CASSEQGRSTEAFF	TGCGCCAGCAGTGAGCAGGGGCGTAGCACTGAAGCTTTCTTT
TRBV10-1	TRBJ2-3	once	NA	CASSGEGRTDTQYF	TGCGCCAGCAGTGGGGAAGGGCGAACAGATACGCAGTATTTT
TRBV15	TRBJ2-1	NA	NA	CATSRNKPTTYEQFF	TGTGCCACCAGCAGAAATAAACCTACCACTTATGAGCAGTTCTTC
TRBV28	TRBJ2-2	few	TRBD2	CASRDSGRVTGELFF	TGTGCCAGCAGGGACAGCGGGAGGGTCACCGGGGAGCTGTTTTTT
TRBV6-4	TRBJ2-3	NA	NA	CASSEGATDTQYF	TGTGCCAGCAGTGAGGGGGCCACAGATACGCAGTATTTT
TRBV2	TRBJ2-1	NA	TRBD2	CASSERMASGVNEQFF	TGTGCCAGCAGTGAAAGGATGGCTAGCGGGGTCAATGAGCAGTTCTTC
TRBV19	TRBJ1-1	NA	TRBD1	CASSQNPGQGSTEAFF	TGTGCCAGTAGCCAAAACCCGGGACAGGGAAGCACTGAAGCTTTCTTT
TRBV11-2	TRBJ1-2	NA	NA	CASSATGLGYTF	TGTGCCAGCAGCGCAACAGGGCTCGGCTACACCTTC
TRBV13	TRBJ2-1	NA	NA	CASSVWTEYNEQFF	TGTGCCAGCAGCGTTTGGACAGAGTACAATGAGCAGTTCTTC
TRBV2	TRBJ2-6	once	NA	CASCTGPSGANVLTF	TGTGCCAGCTGTACAGGGCCCTCTGGGGCCAACGTCCTGACTTTC
TRBV7-9	TRBJ1-1	few	NA	CASSLQNTEAFF	TGTGCCAGCAGCTTACAGAACACTGAAGCTTTCTTT
TRBV2	TRBJ2-5	NA	TRBD2	CASSEWTSEGAQYF	TGTGCCAGCAGTGAATGGACTAGCGAAGGGGCCCAGTACTTC
TRBV5-1	TRBJ2-1	NA	TRBD1	CASSFKRQGNEQFF	TGCGCCAGCAGCTTCAAGAGACAGGGTAATGAGCAGTTCTTC
TRBV2	TRBJ2-7	NA	NA	CASSVGLFYEQYF	TGTGCCAGCAGTGTTGGGTTATTCTACGAGCAGTACTTC
TRBV29-1	TRBJ1-2	NA	NA	CSVDPRGSPYGYTF	TGCAGCGTTGACCCTCGGGGCTCCCCCTATGGCTACACCTTC
TRBV9	TRBJ2-7	NA	NA	CASSVGPARFEQYF	TGTGCCAGCAGCGTTGGGCCAGCGCGGTTCGAGCAGTACTTC
TRBV19	TRBJ2-7	NA	TRBD1	CASSGPGGVYEQYF	TGTGCCAGTAGTGGCCCAGGGGGCGTGTACGAGCAGTACTTC
TRBV27	TRBJ1-5	few	NA	CASSFLGAQPQHF	TGTGCCAGCAGTTTTTTGGGTGCACAGCCCCAGCATTTT
TRBV29-1	TRBJ2-1	once	TRBD1	CSVGDSANEQFF	TGCAGCGTAGGGGACAGTGCTAATGAGCAGTTCTTC
TRBV13	TRBJ2-2	NA	TRBD2	CASSPGLAGAAGELFF	TGTGCCAGCAGCCCGGGACTAGCGGGAGCTGCCGGGGAGCTGTTTTTT
TRBV6-1	TRBJ2-3	NA	TRBD2	CASSEAVASGILETDTQYF	TGTGCCAGCAGTGAAGCGGTGGCTAGCGGGATCCTAGAAACAGATACGCAGTATTTT
TRBV25-1	TRBJ1-5	NA	NA	CASSEYGYSNQPQHF	TGTGCCAGCAGTGAATACGGGTATAGCAATCAGCCCCAGCATTTT
TRBV10-3	TRBJ2-3	NA	NA	CAISVARTDTQYF	TGTGCCATCAGTGTCGCGCGGACAGATACGCAGTATTTT
TRBV11-2	TRBJ2-2	NA	TRBD2	CASSLGLAGLTGELFF	TGTGCCAGCAGCCTTGGACTAGCGGGCCTCACCGGGGAGCTGTTTTTT
TRBV28	TRBJ2-7	NA	NA	CASTPGGVLYEQYF	TGTGCCAGCACCCCTGGGGGCGTCCTATACGAGCAGTACTTC
TRBV7-8	TRBJ2-5	NA	NA	CASSFGTRETQYF	TGTGCCAGCAGCTTTGGGACTCGAGAGACCCAGTACTTC
TRBV2	TRBJ2-2	NA	NA	CASSVYSQGLGELFF	TGTGCCAGCAGTGTGTATTCCCAGGGCCTCGGGGAGCTGTTTTTT
TRBV5-1	TRBJ2-5	NA	NA	CASRVEQGGTQYF	TGCGCCAGCAGGGTAGAACAGGGAGGGACCCAGTACTTC
TRBV29-1	TRBJ2-7	NA	TRBD2	CSITGTSGPMKSYEQYF	TGCAGCATAACCGGGACTAGCGGCCCCATGAAGTCCTACGAGCAGTACTTC
TRBV7-9	TRBJ2-3	NA	NA	CASSLGQGLATDTQYF	TGTGCCAGCAGCTTAGGTCAAGGACTGGCCACAGATACGCAGTATTTT
TRBV6-5	TRBJ1-3	once	NA	CASSSPGGGNTIYF	TGTGCCAGCAGTTCGCCGGGAGGGGGGAACACCATATATTTT
TRBV6-5	TRBJ1-5	NA	NA	CASSASGGSNQPQHF	TGTGCCAGCAGTGCTTCGGGAGGGAGCAATCAGCCCCAGCATTTT
TRBV10-3	TRBJ2-7	once	NA	CAISAGSKTSYEQYF	TGTGCCATCAGTGCAGGGTCCAAGACATCCTACGAGCAGTACTTC
TRBV14	TRBJ2-7	NA	TRBD1	CASSPFPGQGSYEQYF	TGTGCCAGCAGCCCCTTCCCGGGACAGGGCTCCTACGAGCAGTACTTC
TRBV5-1	TRBJ1-2	NA	NA	CASSLEGLGYTF	TGCGCCAGCAGCTTGGAAGGGCTCGGCTACACCTTC
TRBV30	TRBJ2-1	NA	NA	CAWAAVAAEDEQFF	TGTGCCTGGGCAGCCGTAGCGGCCGAGGATGAGCAGTTCTTC
TRBV6-6	TRBJ2-6	NA	NA	CASRPTGFGANVLTF	TGTGCCAGCAGACCTACAGGCTTTGGGGCCAACGTCCTGACTTTC
TRBV5-1	TRBJ2-7	NA	TRBD2	CASSTGTSGSSYEQYF	TGCGCCAGCAGCACCGGGACTAGCGGTAGCTCCTACGAGCAGTACTTC
TRBV7-2	TRBJ2-1	NA	TRBD2	CASSSTSATYNEQFF	TGTGCCAGCAGCTCTACTAGCGCCACCTACAATGAGCAGTTCTTC
TRBV2	TRBJ2-7	NA	NA	CASSERQTDF	TGTGCCAGCAGTGAGAGACAAACTGACTTC